Listed here is a single T cell receptor beta chain. The target antigen is unknown. V shed 5 bases and J shed 8 bases, with 12 bases lying between them. The CDR3 is 13 amino acids. Germline CDR1 reads PRHDT; CDR2 reads FYEKMQ (reference sequence). Version v3.0 of the immunoSEQ assay was performed at survey level. Produced via immunoSEQ multiplex PCR; TCRdb's table is partial and in-frame only. The sample has 31,000 or so clones, 95% to 96% seen once. This entry is derived from a study of long-term antiretroviral therapy in people with HIV. The study, taken as a whole, reports: Spans of CDR3 length were tighter for HIV repertoires than for controls. Clonal expansions arising prior to ART prevailed in the repertoire at every time point. An increase in diversity followed ART, yet levels stayed below transplant donor controls.

Sequenced material: unsorted PBMCs, taken 6.6 years after starting antiretroviral therapy. The clonotype originates from a man in his thirties or forties with HIV. The rearrangement joins TRBV13 to TRBJ1-4, with TRBD1 as a possible D gene (6 bases). The CDR3 loop reads CASSRGGEEKLFF. Written as DNA, the CDR3 is TGTGCCAGCAGCCGAGGGGGAGAAGAAAAACTGTTTTTT.